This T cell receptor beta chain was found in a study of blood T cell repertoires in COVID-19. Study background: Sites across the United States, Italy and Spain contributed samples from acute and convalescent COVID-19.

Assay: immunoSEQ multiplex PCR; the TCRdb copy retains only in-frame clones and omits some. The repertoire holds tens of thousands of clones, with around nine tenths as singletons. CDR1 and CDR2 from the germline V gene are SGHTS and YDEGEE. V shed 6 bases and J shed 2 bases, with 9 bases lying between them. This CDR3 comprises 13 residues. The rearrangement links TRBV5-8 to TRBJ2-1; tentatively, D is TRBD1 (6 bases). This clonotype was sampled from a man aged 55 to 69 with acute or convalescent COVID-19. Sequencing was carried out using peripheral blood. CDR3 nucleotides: TGTGCCAGCATCCGGGACACCTACAATGAGCAGTTCTTC. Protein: CASIRDTYNEQFF.